This T cell receptor beta chain was captured in a study of T-cell memory formation after mild COVID-19. Via MiXCR, TCRdb re-called the 5' RACE reads, giving one row per CDR3 protein. The data hold 580,000 or so distinct CDR3 sequences, with roughly 17% observed a single time. The table lists this clonotype with many counts. V dropped 6 bases and J dropped 6 bases, with 15 bases sitting between them. The CDR3 runs to 14 residues. This rearrangement joins TRBV12-3 or TRBV12-4 to TRBJ2-1; either TRBD1 or TRBD2 may supply D (7 bases each). Sequenced: PBMCs or a T cell subset sorted from them (not recorded which). The sequence came from an adult woman who had mild COVID-19 (a few samples of this study predate the infection). Cell type and time point are not known. The CDR3 protein is CASSQTGRVNEQFF. As DNA, the CDR3 is TGTGCCAGCAGCCAGACAGGGAGGGTCAATGAGCAGTTCTTC.